Below are 2 T cell receptor beta chains sequenced from a single sample in a study of cytomegalovirus exposure and HLA in healthy donors. The PCR contained 60 Vbeta and 13 Jbeta primers. Repertoires were generated with immunoSEQ multiplex PCR, while TCRdb's copy carries only in-frame clones and drops some. The data contain around 170,000 clones, 65% to 90% of them singletons. Source material: PBMCs. All receptors derive from a man between 35 and 55 years old in good health and CMV-seropositive.

This clone was seen just once. The V call is TRBV11-2, the J call TRBJ2-7, with D perhaps TRBD1 (6 bases). The germline V gene has CDR1 SGHAT and CDR2 FQNNGV. Trimming removed 1 base from V and 2 bases from J, with 9 bases in between. The CDR3 has 14 residues. The CDR3 reads CASSLVAGAYEQYF. CDR3 sequence (DNA): TGTGCCAGCAGCTTAGTCGCAGGGGCCTACGAGCAGTACTTC.

V and J are TRBV4-3 and TRBJ2-7; TRBD2 is a possible D gene (6 bases). The germline V gene encodes CDR1 LGHNA and CDR2 YSLEER. The CDR3 loop spans 15 amino acids. V was clipped by 2 bases and J by 6 bases, with 17 bases between them. The DNA of the CDR3 is TGCGCCAGCAGCCAAACACGGGACGGAGGGGCCGAGCAGTACTTC. Translating gives CASSQTRDGGAEQYF.